The next 22 T cell receptor beta chains were all read from a single sample in a study of cytomegalovirus exposure and HLA in healthy donors. The PCR made use of 60 Vbeta and 13 Jbeta primers. Measured with immunoSEQ multiplex PCR; TCRdb has only the in-frame clones, and not every one. The sample includes 85,000 to 100,000 clones, approximately 84% of them seen just once. The sequencing input was PBMCs. These receptors originate from a woman aged 18-29 years in good health and CMV-seropositive.

Points on this clone: Mismatch with germline at one junction end may stem from a read error. The V call is TRBV7-7, the J call TRBJ2-5; TRBD1 matches at 10 bases. There are 16 residues in the CDR3. Germline V gene sequence: CDR1 SSHAT, CDR2 FNYEAQ (reference sequence). CDR3 bases: TGTGCTAGCAGCTTAGGGGGGACAGGGGTTCGGGAGACCCAGTACTTC. This encodes CASSLGGTGVRETQYF.

V is TRBV6-5 and J is TRBJ2-1; tentatively, D is TRBD2 (6 bases). The germline CDR1 and CDR2 sequences are MNHEY and SVGAGI. This CDR3 region has 14 residues. V lost 7 bases, J lost 0 bases, and 10 bases lay in between. CDR3 DNA sequence: TGTGCCAGCAAACTAGCCGTCTCCTACAATGAGCAGTTCTTC. It codes for CASKLAVSYNEQFF.

This clone was recorded once. The chain couples TRBV6-5 to TRBJ1-2; no definite D call. There are 16 residues in the CDR3. With 0 bases removed from V and 7 bases from J, the gap between germline ends came to 18 bases. The germline V gene has CDR1 MNHEY and CDR2 SVGAGI. The chain's CDR3 is CASSYSVVEVRFGYTF. As DNA, the CDR3 is TGTGCCAGCAGTTACTCGGTTGTTGAGGTTCGCTTTGGCTACACCTTC.

The J gene is TRBJ1-5, the V gene TRBV27; possibly TRBD1 for D (5 bases). The CDR3 has 15 amino acids. The germline V gene encodes CDR1 MNHEY and CDR2 SMNVEV (reference sequence). The V end was cut by 3 bases, the J end by 1 base, with 10 bases between. As DNA, the CDR3 is TGTGCCAGCAGTTTCAGGGCCAGCAGCAATCAGCCCCAGCATTTT. It yields the protein CASSFRASSNQPQHF.

This chain joins TRBV5-1 and TRBJ2-5; TRBD1 matches 8 bases. V trimming: 4 bases; J trimming: 5 bases; junction bases outside the gene matches: 10. This CDR3 spans 15 amino acids. The germline gives CDR1 SGHRS, CDR2 YFSETQ. The CDR3 sequence: CASSDSGTGGETQYF. CDR3 coding DNA: TGCGCCAGCAGCGACTCCGGGACAGGTGGTGAGACCCAGTACTTC.

The chain joins TRBV7-9 to TRBJ1-5, with 7 bases identical to TRBD1. The CDR3 runs to 16 residues. V shed 4 bases and J 0 bases; nucleotides not matched to a gene: 6. Germline V gene lookup returns CDR1 SEHNR and CDR2 FQNEAQ (reference sequence). CDR3 sequence (DNA): TGTGCCAGCAGCTCGGACAGGCAAGTTAGCAATCAGCCCCAGCATTTT. Translated: CASSSDRQVSNQPQHF.

The rearrangement links TRBV28 to TRBJ2-2; 9 bases fit TRBD2. The junction had 18 bases not matched to a gene; V was cut back by 2 bases and J by 5 bases. The CDR3 has 20 amino acids. In germline, CDR1 is MDHEN, CDR2 SYDVKM. The CDR3 here is CASSLEGVLIAGGRTGELFF. The CDR3 DNA reads TGTGCCAGCAGTTTAGAGGGGGTTCTTATCGCGGGAGGGAGAACCGGGGAGCTGTTTTTT.

The V and J genes are TRBV10-3 and TRBJ1-5; tentatively, D is TRBD1 (6 bases). The germline V gene has CDR1 ENHRY and CDR2 SYGVKD. The CDR3 sequence is 15 residues long. Between the trimmed V and J ends, which lost 0 bases and 5 bases, there was a span of 11 bases. The CDR3 nucleotides read TGTGCCATCAGTGAGTCTGGGGGCAGGGATCAGCCCCAGCATTTT. Translating it yields CAISESGGRDQPQHF.

This clone was picked up one time. The genes are TRBV6-5 and TRBJ1-1, with a possible D match to TRBD1 (5 bases). CDR1 and CDR2 from the germline V gene are MNHEY and SVGAGI. V gave up 6 bases and J gave up 8 bases, with 13 bases separating them. CDR3 length: 12 amino acids. As DNA, the CDR3 is TGTGCCAGCAGCCCTAATCACAGGGAAGCTTTCTTT. Amino acids: CASSPNHREAFF.

The chain couples TRBV30 to TRBJ2-7; 8 nucleotides align to TRBD2. Trimming at V came to 4 bases and at J to 2 bases, leaving 7 bases not matched to a gene. CDR3 size: 14 residues. The V gene's germline CDR1 is GTSNPN and CDR2 SVGIG (reference sequence). The chain's CDR3 is CAWTTSGSPYEQYF. The DNA for the CDR3 is TGTGCCTGGACTACCAGCGGGAGCCCCTACGAGCAGTACTTC.

The chain employs TRBV2 and TRBJ2-7; D is perhaps TRBD2 (6 bases). Deletions cut 10 bases from V and 1 base from J, with 17 bases between. The CDR3 totals 14 residues. The germline V gene encodes CDR1 SNHLY and CDR2 FYNNEI. CDR3: CATTQLAQSYEQYF. The CDR3 nucleotides read TGTGCCACTACCCAACTAGCCCAGTCCTACGAGCAGTACTTC.

The chain combines TRBV6-1 with TRBJ1-2, with 9 bases aligning to TRBD1. Unmatched junction bases numbered 6, after V lost 3 bases and J lost 7 bases. Germline CDR1 is MNHNS and CDR2 is SASEGT. The CDR3 has 14 amino acids. CDR3 in amino acids: CASSDLGTGSGYTF. The CDR3 DNA sequence: TGTGCCAGCAGTGACCTCGGGACAGGGTCTGGCTACACCTTC.

Only one count was recorded for this clone. The CDR3 region has the DNA TGTGCCAGCAGTGACTCGAGGGAAACGGGACAGGGGGCGAGGGTTACTGGTCAGCCCCAGCATTTT. Its translation is CASSDSRETGQGARVTGQPQHF. The V and J genes are TRBV6-4 and TRBJ1-5; 12 nucleotides line up with TRBD1. The V and J ends lost 0 bases and 6 bases, in that order; junction bases with no gene match: 21. This CDR3 is 22 amino acids long. Germline CDR1 is MRHNA and CDR2 is SNTAGT.

The chain joins TRBV4-2 to TRBJ2-2; no reliable D call. The germline gives CDR1 LGHNA, CDR2 YNFKEQ. V was pared by 3 bases and J by 7 bases, with 6 bases between. This CDR3 is built from 12 residues. The CDR3 here is CASSQGSGELFF. CDR3 sequence (DNA): TGTGCCAGCAGCCAGGGCAGCGGGGAGCTGTTTTTT.

The chain has TRBV7-2 and TRBJ1-5, with TRBD1 identical over 8 bases. The CDR3 is 16 amino acids. The germline V gene encodes CDR1 SGHTA and CDR2 FQGNSA. Trimming cost V 5 bases and J 3 bases; bases outside gene matches: 9. DNA of the CDR3: TGTGCCAGCAGCGCGAACCAGGGGGCATCCAATCAGCCCCAGCATTTT. It yields the protein CASSANQGASNQPQHF.

J is TRBJ1-5 and V is TRBV19; TRBD1 aligns across 9 bases. The CDR3 spans 17 residues. V shed 5 bases, J shed 11 bases, and the junction held 19 bases outside the gene matches. The germline gives CDR1 LNHDA, CDR2 SQIVND (reference sequence). The CDR3: CASSSLPGQGVDRAQHF. DNA of the CDR3: TGTGCCAGTAGTTCCTTACCGGGACAGGGCGTTGATAGGGCCCAGCATTTT.

As regards this clone: One end of the junction varies from germline; a read error may be responsible. The rearrangement uses TRBV30 and TRBJ1-5; D might be TRBD1 (6 bases). Germline CDR1 is GTSNPN and CDR2 is SVGIG (reference sequence). The CDR3 runs to 15 residues. Here the CDR3 reads CAWSRRDTSNQPQNF. CDR3 sequence (DNA): TGTGCCTGGAGTCGCCGGGACACCAGCAATCAGCCCCAGAATTTT. Combining the CDR3 with reference TRBV30 and TRBJ1-5 gives the whole variable domain SQTIHQWPATLVQPVGSPLSLECTVEGTSNPNLYWYRQAAGRGLQLLFYSVGIGQISSEVPQNLSASRPQDRQFILSSKKLLLSDSGFYLCAWSRRDTSNQPQNFGDGTRLSIL.

This chain uses TRBV5-4 with TRBJ2-5, with D unclear. Germline assignment: CDR1 SGHNT and CDR2 YYREEE (reference sequence). V was shortened by 2 bases and J by 0 bases, with 5 bases between the two germline ends. The CDR3 sequence is 13 residues long. CDR3 sequence: CASSFRDQETQYF. The DNA for the CDR3 is TGTGCCAGCAGCTTCCGGGACCAAGAGACCCAGTACTTC.

The J gene is TRBJ2-3, the V gene TRBV25-1; the D is unclear. This CDR3 is built from 16 residues. CDR1 and CDR2 from the germline V gene are MGHDK and SYGVNS. V was trimmed by 2 bases and J by 3 bases, leaving 15 bases between them. The CDR3: CASSETVQVGTDTQYF. CDR3 DNA: TGTGCCAGCAGTGAAACGGTCCAGGTCGGAACAGATACGCAGTATTTT.

The chain recombines TRBV4-1 with TRBJ1-5; no clear D. CDR3 size: 18 residues. Germline CDR1 reads MGHRA; CDR2 reads YSYEKL. V was cut by 0 bases and J by 5 bases, with 20 bases left in between. The DNA of the CDR3 is TGCGCCAGCAGCCAAGATTTACCCTTGACCATCCTAGATCAGCCCCAGCATTTT. It is translated as CASSQDLPLTILDQPQHF.

The V call is TRBV5-6, the J call TRBJ2-7; 9 nucleotides agree with TRBD2. CDR3 size: 17 residues. Germline V CDR1 and CDR2: SGHDT, YYEEEE. J gave up 4 bases and V 2 bases, and 13 bases lay outside the gene matches. CDR3 region: CASSLLASGMWTYEQYF. Written as DNA, the CDR3 is TGTGCCAGCAGCTTATTGGCTAGCGGGATGTGGACTTACGAGCAGTACTTC.

This rearrangement joins TRBV10-2 to TRBJ2-6, with D perhaps matching TRBD1 (6 bases). The germline V gene has CDR1 WSHSY and CDR2 SAAADI. The CDR3 runs 17 residues. The V and J ends lost 4 bases and 0 bases respectively, with 13 bases between them. The CDR3 DNA reads as TGCGCCAGCAGTGCTGGCAGGGGTAGCTCTGGGGCCAACGTCCTGACTTTC. Amino acids: CASSAGRGSSGANVLTF.